Presented here are 30 T cell receptor beta chains from one specimen sequenced in a study of T cell responses to AZD1222 COVID-19 vaccine. Libraries were prepared by immunoSEQ multiplex PCR; TCRdb keeps only in-frame clonotypes and omits some of them. The sample includes more than 150,000 clones, around 90% of them seen just once. This specimen consisted of peripheral blood, obtained on day 0 of AZD1222 vaccination. Receptors originate from an adult in good health.

This chain joins TRBV18 and TRBJ1-5; D is ambiguous. This CDR3 comprises 14 residues. The germline CDR1 and CDR2 sequences are KGHSH and LQKENI. V dropped 1 base and J dropped 2 bases, with 6 bases sitting between them. Here the CDR3 reads CASSPQYGNQPQHF. CDR3 in DNA: TGTGCCAGCTCACCACAGTATGGCAATCAGCCCCAGCATTTT.

V and J are TRBV7-3 and TRBJ2-7, with 13 positions matching TRBD2. Germline values: CDR1 SGHTA, CDR2 FQGTGA. Germline trimming cut 5 bases from V and 5 bases from J; bases unmatched to any gene: 3. There are 14 residues in the CDR3. The CDR3, as DNA: TGTGCCAGCAGCCGAGGGACTAGCGGGGACGAGCAGTACTTC. It codes for CASSRGTSGDEQYF.

The chain recombines TRBV21-1 with TRBJ2-7; the listed D gene, TRBD1, was not tested against the DNA. TRBV21-1 is termed a pseudogene. The CDR3 is 15 residues long. The CDR3 sequence: CASSNLGTGAVEQYF. CDR3 nucleotides: TGTGCCAGCAGCAATCTAGGGACAGGGGCCGTCGAGCAGTACTTC.

The chain recombines TRBV7-2 with TRBJ1-2; 9 nucleotides align to TRBD1. With V trimmed by 5 bases and J by 4 bases, 2 bases remained unmatched. Germline-derived CDR1 and CDR2 are SGHTA and FQGNSA. The CDR3 has 13 residues. Here the CDR3 DNA reads TGTGCCAGCAGCGTGGGACAGGGCTATGGCTACACCTTC. Translating gives CASSVGQGYGYTF.

This chain joins TRBV9 and TRBJ1-3, with D maybe TRBD1 (6 bases). Germline loops: CDR1 SGDLS, CDR2 YYNGEE. Deletions cut 3 bases from V and 0 bases from J, with 10 bases between. CDR3 length: 15 amino acids. The CDR3 bases are TGTGCCAGCAGCGCCACAGGGAGCTCTGGAAACACCATATATTTT. Protein sequence: CASSATGSSGNTIYF.

The V and J genes are TRBV29-1 and TRBJ1-1; possible D gene TRBD1, 5 bases. From germline, CDR1 is SQVTM and CDR2 ANQGSEA. Trimming took off 8 bases at V and 6 bases at J, with 19 bases between the two ends. This CDR3 comprises 13 residues. The CDR3 DNA sequence: TGCAGCCTCTCGGGGGGTCTCAACGCTGAAGCTTTCTTT. Translation gives CSLSGGLNAEAFF.

V and J are TRBV7-9 and TRBJ1-2, with a tentative D call TRBD1 (6 bases). Germline V CDR1 and CDR2: SEHNR, FQNEAQ (reference sequence). Trimming cost V 3 bases and J 6 bases, with 17 bases left between them. The CDR3 has 15 amino acids. The CDR3 bases are TGTGCCAGCAGCTTGACACAGGGACTTTTCGATGGCTACACCTTC. Protein product: CASSLTQGLFDGYTF.

The V gene is TRBV18, the J gene TRBJ1-5, with D possibly being TRBD1 (5 bases). The CDR3 runs 13 residues. CDR1 is KGHSH, CDR2 LQKENI, per germline. V was pared by 5 bases and J by 2 bases, with 7 bases between. The CDR3 is CASSGAGNQPQHF. In DNA form, the CDR3 reads TGTGCCAGCTCAGGGGCGGGCAATCAGCCCCAGCATTTT. The entire variable domain, with the rest obtained from reference TRBV18 and TRBJ1-5, is as follows: NAGVMQNPRHLVRRRGQEARLRCSPMKGHSHVYWYRQLPEEGLKFMVYLQKENIIDESGMPKERFSAEFPKEGPSILRIQQVVRGDSAAYFCASSGAGNQPQHFGDGTRLSIL.

The rearrangement uses TRBV18 and TRBJ2-2; 8 bases match TRBD2. The CDR3 loop spans 18 amino acids. The V and J ends lost 0 bases and 0 bases, in that order; junction bases with no gene match: 6. Germline CDR1 and CDR2: KGHSH and LQKENI. The CDR3 DNA reads TGTGCCAGCTCACCACCGAGCAGCGGGAGTGCGAACACCGGGGAGCTGTTTTTT. As protein: CASSPPSSGSANTGELFF.

This clone was detected a few times. The gene calls are TRBV4-3 and TRBJ2-7, with 9 positions matching TRBD2. The V gene end was trimmed by 3 bases and the J gene end by 6 bases; junction bases not matched to a gene: 30. CDR1 and CDR2 (germline): LGHNA, YSLEER. The CDR3 extends over 22 amino acids. CDR3 bases: TGCGCCAGCAGCCACGGAAACTACGCAGGGGGGACTAGCTTTGTCCCGCCCTTCGAGCAGTACTTC. Protein product: CASSHGNYAGGTSFVPPFEQYF.

Concerning this clone: Other DNA sequences in the same sample also yield this CDR3. The J gene is TRBJ1-1, the V gene TRBV28; no definite D call. V was cut by 3 bases and J by 1 base, with 9 bases left in between. The CDR3 is 14 residues long. Looked up from germline, CDR1 is MDHEN and CDR2 is SYDVKM. This CDR3 reads CASSLIQANTEAFF. The CDR3 bases are TGTGCCAGCAGTTTGATCCAGGCGAACACTGAAGCTTTCTTT.

The rearrangement uses TRBV5-1 and TRBJ2-5, with D unresolved. Germline lookup yields CDR1 SGHRS and CDR2 YFSETQ. This CDR3 is built from 16 residues. V lost 4 bases and J lost 1, with 17 bases in between. CDR3 coding DNA: TGCGCCAGCAGCGAGCTTGGATTCGGGCCCCAAGAGACCCAGTACTTC. Its translation is CASSELGFGPQETQYF.

V and J are TRBV7-9 and TRBJ1-3, with 7 bases fitting TRBD1. Germline V gene sequence: CDR1 SEHNR, CDR2 FQNEAQ (reference sequence). The CDR3 contains 15 residues. V gave up 5 bases and J gave up 1 base; unmatched junction bases: 5. Here the CDR3 reads CASSPTGSSGNTIYF. The CDR3 DNA is TGTGCCAGCAGCCCGACAGGGTCTTCTGGAAACACCATATATTTT.

On this clone: The junction and the germline gene differ at one end; a read error may be behind it. The chain joins TRBV9 to TRBJ1-1; D might be TRBD1 (5 bases). The germline CDR1 and CDR2 sequences are SGDLS and YYNGEE. The CDR3 consists of 16 residues. CDR3 coding DNA: TGTGCCAGCAGCGTCGATGCCCAGGGTGGAAACAGTGAAGCTTTCTTT. This sequence encodes CASSVDAQGGNSEAFF.

This clone turned up a few times. The chain joins TRBV6-5 to TRBJ1-1; D gene unclear. The CDR3 totals 13 residues. V lost 3 bases and J lost 0, with 5 bases in between. Per germline, CDR1 MNHEY and CDR2 SVGAGI. CDR3 coding DNA: TGTGCCAGCAGTTATAGCATGAACACTGAAGCTTTCTTT. Protein product: CASSYSMNTEAFF.

The V call is TRBV9, the J call TRBJ2-5; 8 bases map to TRBD1. The CDR3 is 15 residues long. CDR1 is SGDLS and CDR2 is YYNGEE in the germline V gene. J was trimmed by 4 bases and V by 3 bases; bases with no gene match: 8. The CDR3 sequence: CASSGLSTGGETQYF. The CDR3, as DNA: TGTGCCAGCAGCGGGCTATCAACAGGGGGAGAGACCCAGTACTTC.

V is TRBV10-3 and J is TRBJ1-2; 7 nucleotides agree with TRBD1. V dropped 6 bases and J dropped 4; count of bases not matched to a gene: 14. This CDR3 spans 16 amino acids. Germline V CDR1 and CDR2: ENHRY, SYGVKD. This chain's CDR3 is CAIRSPRTGGVYGYTF. As DNA, the CDR3 is TGTGCCATCAGATCACCACGGACAGGTGGCGTCTATGGCTACACCTTC.

The V gene is TRBV6-4, the J gene TRBJ1-4, with D perhaps TRBD1 (5 bases). Looked up from germline, CDR1 is MRHNA and CDR2 is SNTAGT. Trimming removed 6 bases from V and 10 bases from J, with 18 bases in between. The CDR3 is 14 residues long. The DNA for the CDR3 is TGTGCCAGCAGAGTAGACAGCAACGTGGGAAAACTGTTTTTT. Amino acid sequence: CASRVDSNVGKLFF.

The chain couples TRBV2 to TRBJ2-7; the match to TRBD1 covers 9 bases. J lost 1 base, V lost 4 bases, and 8 bases had no gene match. The CDR3 sequence is 16 residues long. Per germline, CDR1 SNHLY and CDR2 FYNNEI. CDR3 bases: TGTGCCAGCAGTGTCGCCCGGGACAGGGTATCCTACGAGCAGTACTTC. This gives the protein CASSVARDRVSYEQYF.

The chain carries TRBV3-1 (or the pseudogene TRBV3-2) and TRBJ2-3, with D possibly being TRBD1 (6 bases). This CDR3 contains 19 residues. Germline CDR1 is LGHDT and CDR2 is YNNKEL (reference sequence). V shed 0 bases and J shed 0 bases, with 19 bases lying between them. CDR3 coding DNA: TGTGCCAGCAGCCAAGACCCCCCCGGACAGTTTTCTAGCACAGATACGCAGTATTTT. This codes for CASSQDPPGQFSSTDTQYF.

The chain combines TRBV5-4 with TRBJ1-2; 7 bases line up with TRBD1. The CDR3 is 13 residues long. Trimming took 3 bases from V and 8 from J; bases not matched to a gene: 7. The germline CDR1 and CDR2 sequences are SGHNT and YYREEE (reference sequence). The CDR3 sequence is CASSYRGIYGYTF. CDR3 bases: TGTGCCAGCAGCTACAGGGGAATTTACGGCTACACCTTC.

The chain uses TRBV6-2 or TRBV6-3 and TRBJ2-7; no clear D gene. Deletions cut 5 bases from V and 5 bases from J, with 7 bases between. The CDR3 extends over 11 amino acids. In germline, CDR1 is MNHEY, CDR2 SVGEGT. For the CDR3, the DNA is TGTGCCAGCAGTGGGTCCCACGAGCAGTACTTC. This codes for CASSGSHEQYF.

V usage is TRBV20-1 and J usage is TRBJ1-2, with D possibly being TRBD1 (6 bases). The CDR3 sequence is 11 residues long. CDR1 DFQATT and CDR2 SNEGSKA come from the germline V gene (reference sequence). V lost 3 bases to trimming and J lost 5 bases, with 7 bases between them. CDR3 in DNA: TGCAGTGCTAGTGGACAGTATGGCTACACCTTC. This encodes CSASGQYGYTF.

This clone has a single count. The rearrangement links TRBV4-3 to TRBJ1-1, with no clear D. V was pared by 1 base and J by 2 bases, with 14 bases between. The CDR3 covers 16 residues. CDR1 and CDR2 from the germline V gene are LGHNA and YSLEER. The CDR3 is CASSQGRDGLNTEAFF. The CDR3 DNA sequence: TGCGCCAGCAGCCAAGGGAGGGATGGACTTAACACTGAAGCTTTCTTT.

J is TRBJ1-4 and V is TRBV27; 9 bases fit TRBD1. After removal of 6 bases from V and 7 bases from J, the junction contained 6 bases not matched to a gene. The V gene's germline CDR1 is MNHEY and CDR2 SMNVEV (reference sequence). The CDR3 consists of 14 residues. The CDR3 DNA is TGTGCCAGCAGACGACCGGGACAGGGTGAAAAACTGTTTTTT. Translation: CASRRPGQGEKLFF. The whole variable domain, remainder taken from reference TRBV27 and TRBJ1-4, is EAQVTQNPRYLITVTGKKLTVTCSQNMNHEYMSWYRQDPGLGLRQIYYSMNVEVTDKGDVPEGYKVSRKEKRNFPLILESPSPNQTSLYFCASRRPGQGEKLFFGSGTQLSVL.

Note on this clone: One end of the junction does not line up with germline, which may come from a read error. The rearrangement uses TRBV2 and TRBJ2-7; D gene ambiguous. The CDR3 spans 13 residues. CDR1 SNHLY and CDR2 FYNNEI come from the germline V gene. The CDR3 loop reads CASKLRPAPTPIF. The CDR3 DNA reads TGTGCCAGCAAACTGCGCCCAGCCCCGACCCCGATCTTC.

Of note for this clone: Other DNA sequences in this specimen translate into the identical CDR3. The CDR3: CASSLDFYEQYF. CDR3 coding DNA: TGTGCCAGCAGCTTGGACTTCTACGAGCAGTACTTC. This sequence joins TRBV11-2 and TRBJ2-7, with D perhaps matching TRBD2 (5 bases). V lost 3 bases to trimming and J lost 3 bases, with 6 bases between them. The CDR3 is 12 amino acids. Germline V gene sequence: CDR1 SGHAT, CDR2 FQNNGV.

In this sample, this clone turned up a few times. This sequence joins TRBV5-1 and TRBJ2-1; D may be TRBD1 (6 bases). The CDR3 totals 15 residues. CDR1 and CDR2 (germline): SGHRS, YFSETQ. The V gene lost 0 bases and the J gene lost 3 bases, with 10 bases spanning the gap. The CDR3 region is CASSLGGGGYNEQFF. CDR3 DNA sequence: TGCGCCAGCAGCTTGGGTGGGGGCGGCTACAATGAGCAGTTCTTC.

DNA for the CDR3: TGTGCCAGCAGCCAAGATCTCGGGACAGGGGATCAGCCCCAGCATTTT. It yields the protein CASSQDLGTGDQPQHF. The chain joins TRBV4-2 to TRBJ1-5; 10 bases fit TRBD1. Germline CDR1 LGHNA, CDR2 YNFKEQ. This CDR3 has 16 amino acids. Trimming cost V 0 bases and J 5 bases; bases outside gene matches: 4.

The rearrangement uses TRBV9 and TRBJ2-7; possibly TRBD1 for D (5 bases). Germline V CDR1 and CDR2: SGDLS, YYNGEE. This CDR3 region has 13 residues. V lost 3 bases to trimming and J lost 2 bases, with 9 bases between them. DNA of the CDR3: TGTGCCAGCAGCGGGGGCCGTCCCTACGAGCAGTACTTC. It specifies CASSGGRPYEQYF.